This entry describes one TCR beta chain. Antigen unknown. The data are from a study of T cell responses to AZD1222 COVID-19 vaccine. Study findings and constraints: CD4 TCRs linked to vaccination spanned spike, dominating at 160-218 and 743-854. A reported finding is that nearly half of spike-specific TCRs target unmutated variant regions.

Data came from immunoSEQ multiplex PCR; TCRdb stores just in-frame clones and leaves some out. Here the sample spans roughly 100,000 clones, roughly nine tenths being singletons. The sequenced sample was peripheral blood, obtained on day 0 of AZD1222 vaccination. The receptor's source is an adult in good health.

The CDR3 loop is CAWKARGVEKLFF. Written as DNA, the CDR3 is TGTGCCTGGAAGGCACGAGGGGTTGAAAAACTGTTTTTT. The chain employs TRBV30 and TRBJ1-4, with D maybe TRBD1 (5 bases). The V and J ends lost 4 bases and 7 bases respectively, with 13 bases between them. CDR3 length: 13 amino acids. Germline V gene sequence: CDR1 GTSNPN, CDR2 SVGIG (reference sequence). The full variable domain, with the rest looked up from reference TRBV30 and TRBJ1-4, is SQTIHQWPATLVQPVGSPLSLECTVEGTSNPNLYWYRQAAGRGLQLLFYSVGIGQISSEVPQNLSASRPQDRQFILSSKKLLLSDSGFYLCAWKARGVEKLFFGSGTQLSVL.